This record looks at one T cell receptor (beta chain) sequence and its context. Its antigen is undetermined. These data originate in a study of early T cells in non-severe SARS-CoV-2 infection. Study details: Sequencing used unsorted whole-blood bulk RNA, so chains lack pairing.

The CDR3 runs to 16 residues. After removal of 1 base from V and 1 base from J, the junction contained 2 bases not matched to a gene. Germline-derived CDR1 and CDR2 are SGHDT and YYEEEE. General observations from the study: In VDJdb matching, anti-spike CD8 responses were favored while private and CD4 specificities went missing.

Attached unique molecular identifiers marked individual cDNA molecules. TCRdb independently ran MiXCR on the 5' RACE reads; one entry per CDR3 protein. The sample lists about 100,000 distinct CDR3 sequences, roughly 14% occurring once. Sequenced input: whole blood. The TCR sequence derives from an adult who was a healthcare worker with PCR-confirmed SARS-CoV-2 infection or an uninfected control (not recorded which). The chain combines TRBV5-6 with TRBJ2-6; 7 bases line up with TRBD1. The CDR3, as DNA: TGTGCCAGCAGCTTGAGGGGGCTATCTGGGGCCAACGTCCTGACTTTC. This translates into CASSLRGLSGANVLTF.